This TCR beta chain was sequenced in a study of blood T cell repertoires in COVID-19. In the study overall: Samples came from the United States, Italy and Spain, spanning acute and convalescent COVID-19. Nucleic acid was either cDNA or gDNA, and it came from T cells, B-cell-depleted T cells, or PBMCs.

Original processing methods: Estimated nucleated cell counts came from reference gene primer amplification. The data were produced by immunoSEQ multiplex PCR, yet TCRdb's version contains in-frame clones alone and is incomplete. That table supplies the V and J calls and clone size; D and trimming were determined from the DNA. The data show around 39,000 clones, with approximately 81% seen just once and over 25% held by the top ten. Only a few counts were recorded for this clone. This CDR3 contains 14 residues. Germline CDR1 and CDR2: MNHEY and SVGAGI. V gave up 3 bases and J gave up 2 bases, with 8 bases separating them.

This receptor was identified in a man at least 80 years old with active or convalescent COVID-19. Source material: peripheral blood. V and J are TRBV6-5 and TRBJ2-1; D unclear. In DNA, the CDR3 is TGTGCCAGCAGTTATGAACAAACCTACAATGAGCAGTTCTTC. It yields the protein CASSYEQTYNEQFF.